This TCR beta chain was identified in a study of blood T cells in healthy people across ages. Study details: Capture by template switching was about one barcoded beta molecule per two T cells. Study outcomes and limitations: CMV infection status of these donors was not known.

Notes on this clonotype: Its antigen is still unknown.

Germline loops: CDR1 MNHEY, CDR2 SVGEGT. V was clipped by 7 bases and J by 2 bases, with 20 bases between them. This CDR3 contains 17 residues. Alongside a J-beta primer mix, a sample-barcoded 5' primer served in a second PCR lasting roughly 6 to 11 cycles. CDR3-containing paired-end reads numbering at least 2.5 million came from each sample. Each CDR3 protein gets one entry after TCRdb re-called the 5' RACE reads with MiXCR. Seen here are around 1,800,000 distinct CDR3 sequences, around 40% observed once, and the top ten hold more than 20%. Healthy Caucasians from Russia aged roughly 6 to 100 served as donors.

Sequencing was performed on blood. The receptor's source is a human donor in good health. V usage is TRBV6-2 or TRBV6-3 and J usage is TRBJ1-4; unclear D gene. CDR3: CASTSDGLTSTNEKLFF. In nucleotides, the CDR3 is TGTGCCAGCACCTCCGACGGACTTACTTCTACTAATGAAAAACTGTTTTTT.